The present entry profiles one T cell receptor (beta chain) with its context. The germline gives CDR1 SGHTA, CDR2 FQGNSA. The CDR3 spans 16 residues. J gave up 6 bases and V 5 bases, and 7 bases lay outside the gene matches. The sample originates from a study of blood T cell repertoires in COVID-19. About the research overall: The origin of the acute and convalescent COVID-19 samples was the United States, Italy and Spain.

Sequenced by immunoSEQ multiplex PCR; TCRdb stores in-frame clones only, minus some. The sample has more than 25,000 clones, around 87% seen once; the top ten hold less than 10%. This chain links TRBV7-2 with TRBJ2-2; 12 bases fit TRBD2. The sample consisted of peripheral blood. The source is a man aged 50 or older with active COVID-19. CDR3 region: CASSPTSGRGSGELFF. CDR3 bases: TGTGCCAGCAGCCCGACTAGCGGGAGAGGGTCCGGGGAGCTGTTTTTT. The full variable domain, rest sourced from reference TRBV7-2 and TRBJ2-2, is GAGVSQSPSNKVTEKGKDVELRCDPISGHTALYWYRQSLGQGLEFLIYFQGNSAPDKSGLPSDRFSAERTGGSVSTLTIQRTQQEDSAVYLCASSPTSGRGSGELFFGEGSRLTVL.